This T cell receptor beta chain was profiled in a study of T cells in women clearing cervical HPV infection (dated by TCRdb to 2016 to 2019). Background on the whole study: The cases were 25 to 30 women with histologically confirmed HPV16-related CIN3 or worse, and 2 of these cases were invasive cancers. The 20 to 25 controls were women who cleared a single incident HPV16 infection within 12 months without developing precancer or cancer. Blood from cases was collected at the visit where the lesion was first found, while blood from controls was collected once the infection could no longer be detected. For cases, the median interval between lesion detection and blood sampling was approximately 150 days, with an interquartile range of about 85 to 220 days. Since HLA typing was available for only a few women, HLA type could not be ruled out as a confounder. Nested within Costa Rica's Guanacaste HPV Natural History Study, an exploratory proof-of-principle case-control study compared TCR repertoires across cervical HPV16 outcomes. Cases were matched to controls by age within five years and by the year the sample was collected. A median age of approximately 32 years was observed in cases versus more than 37 in controls, and no significant differences in baseline characteristics were found. The parent cohort enrolled 10,000 or so women aged 18 or older in Guanacaste, Costa Rica, during about 1992 to 1995 and followed them for 6 to 7 years. As quality controls, five blinded duplicates were added to each group, bringing the total to 60 or so samples made up of some 50 participants and about ten replicates. Results and caveats for the whole study, not just this receptor: The cross-sectional design could not show whether associations preceded infection or resulted from it; effector/memory subsets and HPV-specific T cells were not isolated. TRBV6-7 relative abundance was lower in cases than in controls (roughly 0.12% versus 0.17%; Bonferroni P = 0.0008). Random forest classifiers combining richness and V gene abundances distinguished cases from controls with an estimated AUC of 0.7 to 0.85. Because the number of T cells in each sample was unknown, differences in richness could reflect differing T-cell content rather than repertoire biology. CIN3+ cases had significantly higher TCR repertoire richness than controls across sequencing depths, but evenness did not differ between the groups.

As for this clone: It has no known antigen specificity. From the germline J gene comes the end of the CDR3, since the read stops 3 residues before it. Within the sample, other DNA sequences also encode this same CDR3.

TCR beta CDR3 regions were amplified by multiplex PCR using the immunoSEQ assay from an average of roughly 1,100 ng genomic DNA per sample. Primer bias was corrected in the assay by using a complete synthetic TCR repertoire to establish an amplification baseline. The amplicons were sequenced on the Illumina platform. Processing in the source paper ran as follows. Sequence errors were corrected by clustering with frequency ratios and a modified nearest-neighbor algorithm, and the sequences were then analyzed in the immunoSEQ Analyzer using IMGT gene definitions. At each rarefaction depth, TCR richness and evenness were averaged across 20 rarefaction repeats, and samples with fewer sequences than that depth were excluded. Wilcoxon rank sum tests with FDR correction were used to compare V, D and J gene relative abundances between the groups. Blinded duplicates gave an intraclass correlation of around 95% for TCR richness and an average of roughly 82% across over 55 gene segments. As stored in TCRdb, this immuneACCESS dataset retains in-frame rearrangements with V and J assigned. A fraction of the clones does not appear; measured against another copy, unresolved V genes explain less than half of the discrepancy, and the remainder lacks a known reason. The DNA gave D and trimming, while V, J and clone size come from that table. This specimen's table enumerates 25,000 to 30,000 clones. The ten most abundant clones make up around 10% of the sample.

Every participant had a single incident cervical HPV16 infection, and women with prevalent HPV16 infections were excluded. Cervical HPV DNA was detected with MY09/MY11 PCR, and genotyping was done by dot-blot hybridization. About 15 mL of heparinized blood were centrifuged, and the buffy coat was aliquoted, frozen at -30°C, then stored at -80°C. QIAGEN kits were used to extract genomic DNA from buffy coat specimens. Trimming accounts for 3 bases at V and 2 bases at J, while the number of junction bases matched to no gene is 4. Taken from the germline V gene, the CDR1 and CDR2 loops are MNHNS and SASEGT. The CDR3 sequence holds 15 residues, the cysteine and phenylalanine included. The DNA shown is the part of the CDR3 that was read: 36 bases, in frame from base 1.

The sequenced sample consisted of blood buffy coat. The sequence joins TRBV6-1 to TRBJ1-3; 7 nucleotides in the junction match TRBD1. The sequence was collected from a woman between 18 and 75 years old with a cervical HPV16 infection that either progressed to CIN3+ or cleared (not recorded which). The CDR3 DNA, read in part, is TGTGCCAGCAGTGACATGGACAGGCCTGGAAACACC. Its protein reads: CASSDMDRPGNT. The whole CDR3 region reads CASSDMDRPGNTIYF.